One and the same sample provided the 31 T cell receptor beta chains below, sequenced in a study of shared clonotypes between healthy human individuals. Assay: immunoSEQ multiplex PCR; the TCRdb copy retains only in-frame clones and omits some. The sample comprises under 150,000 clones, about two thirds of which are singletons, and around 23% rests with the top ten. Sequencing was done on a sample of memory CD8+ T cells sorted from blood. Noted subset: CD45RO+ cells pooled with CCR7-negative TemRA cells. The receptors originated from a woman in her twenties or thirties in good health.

The CDR3, as DNA: TGTGCCGGAATAACAGGTTCTGGAAACACCATATATTTT. This codes for CAGITGSGNTIYF. This chain connects TRBV30 to TRBJ1-3, with D possibly TRBD1 on 5 matching bases. The CDR3 is 13 amino acids. Germline assignment: CDR1 GTSNPN and CDR2 SVGIG (reference sequence). The V gene lost 8 bases and the J gene lost 1 base, with 12 bases spanning the gap.

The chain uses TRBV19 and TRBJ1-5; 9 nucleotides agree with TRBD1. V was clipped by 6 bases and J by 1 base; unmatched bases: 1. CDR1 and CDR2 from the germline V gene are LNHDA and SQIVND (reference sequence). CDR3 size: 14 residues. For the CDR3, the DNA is TGTGCCAGTAGCGGGACAGGGAGCAATCAGCCCCAGCATTTT. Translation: CASSGTGSNQPQHF.

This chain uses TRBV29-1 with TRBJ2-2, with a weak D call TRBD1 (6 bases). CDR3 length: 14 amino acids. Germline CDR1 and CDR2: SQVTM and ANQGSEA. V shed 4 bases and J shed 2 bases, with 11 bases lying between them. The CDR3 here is CSVVWGLNTGELFF. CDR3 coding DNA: TGCAGCGTTGTTTGGGGGCTCAACACCGGGGAGCTGTTTTTT.

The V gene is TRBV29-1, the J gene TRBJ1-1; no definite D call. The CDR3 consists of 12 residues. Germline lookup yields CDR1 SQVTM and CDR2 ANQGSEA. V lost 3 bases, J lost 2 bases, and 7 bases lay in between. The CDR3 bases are TGCAGCGTTGAGCGGATAAACACTGAAGCTTTCTTT. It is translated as CSVERINTEAFF.

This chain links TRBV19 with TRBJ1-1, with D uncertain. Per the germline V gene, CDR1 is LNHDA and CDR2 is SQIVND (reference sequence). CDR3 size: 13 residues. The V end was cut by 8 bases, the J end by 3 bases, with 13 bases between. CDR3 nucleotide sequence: TGTGCCAGTGGCGATTATGAGGACACTGAAGCTTTCTTT. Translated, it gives CASGDYEDTEAFF.

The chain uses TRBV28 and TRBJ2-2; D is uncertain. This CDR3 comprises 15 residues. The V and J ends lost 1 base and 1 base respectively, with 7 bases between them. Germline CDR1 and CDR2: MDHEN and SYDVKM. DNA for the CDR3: TGTGCCAGCAGTTTATATTCCGGGAACACCGGGGAGCTGTTTTTT. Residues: CASSLYSGNTGELFF.

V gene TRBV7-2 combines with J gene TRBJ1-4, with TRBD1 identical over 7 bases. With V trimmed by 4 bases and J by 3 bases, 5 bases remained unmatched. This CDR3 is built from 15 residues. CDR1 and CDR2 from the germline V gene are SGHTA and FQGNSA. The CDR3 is CASSSGQMPNEKLFF. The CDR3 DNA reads TGTGCCAGCAGCTCGGGACAGATGCCTAATGAAAAACTGTTTTTT. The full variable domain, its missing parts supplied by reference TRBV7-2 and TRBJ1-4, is GAGVSQSPSNKVTEKGKDVELRCDPISGHTALYWYRQSLGQGLEFLIYFQGNSAPDKSGLPSDRFSAERTGGSVSTLTIQRTQQEDSAVYLCASSSGQMPNEKLFFGSGTQLSVL.

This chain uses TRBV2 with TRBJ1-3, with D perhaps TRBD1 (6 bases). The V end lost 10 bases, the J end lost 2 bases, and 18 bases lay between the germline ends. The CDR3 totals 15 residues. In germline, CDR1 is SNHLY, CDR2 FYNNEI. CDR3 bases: TGTGCCACCCGACGGGGGCTTTCGGCTGGAAACACCATATATTTT. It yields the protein CATRRGLSAGNTIYF.

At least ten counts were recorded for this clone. The CDR3 sequence: CASGAGVAYEQYF. CDR3 DNA sequence: TGTGCCAGTGGAGCGGGAGTTGCCTACGAGCAGTACTTC. The rearrangement links TRBV19 to TRBJ2-7, with 8 bases matching TRBD2. Germline assignment: CDR1 LNHDA and CDR2 SQIVND (reference sequence). The CDR3 totals 13 residues. Unmatched junction bases numbered 5, after V lost 8 bases and J lost 2 bases.

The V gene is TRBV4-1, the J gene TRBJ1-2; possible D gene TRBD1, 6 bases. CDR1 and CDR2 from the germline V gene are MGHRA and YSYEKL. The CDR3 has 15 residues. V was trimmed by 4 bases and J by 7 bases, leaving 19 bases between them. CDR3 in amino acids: CASSLRGGGSTGYTF. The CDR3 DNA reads TGCGCCAGCAGCCTACGAGGGGGAGGGTCTACTGGCTACACCTTC.

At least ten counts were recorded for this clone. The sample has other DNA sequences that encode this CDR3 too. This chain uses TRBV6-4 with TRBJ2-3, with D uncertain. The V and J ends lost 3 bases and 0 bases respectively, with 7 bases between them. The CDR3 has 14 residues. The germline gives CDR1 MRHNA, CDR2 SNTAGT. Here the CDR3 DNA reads TGTGCCAGCAGTGAGGGCGGTAGCACAGATACGCAGTATTTT. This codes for CASSEGGSTDTQYF.

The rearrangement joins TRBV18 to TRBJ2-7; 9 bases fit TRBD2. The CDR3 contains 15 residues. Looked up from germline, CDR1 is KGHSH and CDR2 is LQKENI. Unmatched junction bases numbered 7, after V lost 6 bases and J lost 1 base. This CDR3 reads CASSFLAGSSYEQYF. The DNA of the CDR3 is TGTGCCAGCTCGTTCCTAGCGGGATCATCCTACGAGCAGTACTTC. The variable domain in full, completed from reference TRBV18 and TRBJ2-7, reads NAGVMQNPRHLVRRRGQEARLRCSPMKGHSHVYWYRQLPEEGLKFMVYLQKENIIDESGMPKERFSAEFPKEGPSILRIQQVVRGDSAAYFCASSFLAGSSYEQYFGPGTRLTVT.

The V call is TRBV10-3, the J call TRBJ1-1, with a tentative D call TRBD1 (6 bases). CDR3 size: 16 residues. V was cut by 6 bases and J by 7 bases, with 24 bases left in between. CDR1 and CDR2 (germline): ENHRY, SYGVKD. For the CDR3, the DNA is TGTGCCATCAGCGGCCGAACAGGGATGGGCCGGCTTGAAGCTTTCTTT. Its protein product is CAISGRTGMGRLEAFF.

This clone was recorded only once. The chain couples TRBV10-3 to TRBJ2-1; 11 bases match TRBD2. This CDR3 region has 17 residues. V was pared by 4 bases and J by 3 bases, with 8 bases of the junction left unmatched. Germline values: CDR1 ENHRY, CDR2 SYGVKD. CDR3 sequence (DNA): TGTGCCATCAGTGCCAAAATAACTAGCGGGGGCTACAATGAGCAGTTCTTC. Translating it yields CAISAKITSGGYNEQFF.

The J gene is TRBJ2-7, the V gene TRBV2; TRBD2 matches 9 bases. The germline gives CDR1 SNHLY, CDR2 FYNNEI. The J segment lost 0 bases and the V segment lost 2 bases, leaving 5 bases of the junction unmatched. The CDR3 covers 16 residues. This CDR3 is CASSEWEREVSYEQYF. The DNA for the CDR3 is TGTGCCAGCAGTGAATGGGAGCGGGAGGTCTCCTACGAGCAGTACTTC.

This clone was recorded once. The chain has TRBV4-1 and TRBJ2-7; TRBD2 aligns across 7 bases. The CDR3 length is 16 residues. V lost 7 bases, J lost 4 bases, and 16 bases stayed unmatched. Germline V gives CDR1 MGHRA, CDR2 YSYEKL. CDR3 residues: CASTAILGRPNYEQYF. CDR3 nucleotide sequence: TGCGCCAGCACCGCCATTCTCGGGAGGCCTAATTACGAGCAGTACTTC.

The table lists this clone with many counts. The DNA of the CDR3 is TGTGCCAGCAGTGTCAGCCCGGAAGGCAATGAGCAGTTCTTC. It is translated as CASSVSPEGNEQFF. The rearrangement uses TRBV6-4 and TRBJ2-1; no clear D gene. The germline V gene encodes CDR1 MRHNA and CDR2 SNTAGT. The germline V and J ends were trimmed by 4 bases and 6 bases, with 13 bases remaining between them. The length of the CDR3 is 14 residues.

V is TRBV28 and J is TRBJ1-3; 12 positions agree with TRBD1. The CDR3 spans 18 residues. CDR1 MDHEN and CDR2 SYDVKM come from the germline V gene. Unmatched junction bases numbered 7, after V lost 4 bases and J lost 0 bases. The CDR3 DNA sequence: TGTGCCAGCAGTTCGCCGGGGACAGGGGGCTACTCTGGAAACACCATATATTTT. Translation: CASSSPGTGGYSGNTIYF.

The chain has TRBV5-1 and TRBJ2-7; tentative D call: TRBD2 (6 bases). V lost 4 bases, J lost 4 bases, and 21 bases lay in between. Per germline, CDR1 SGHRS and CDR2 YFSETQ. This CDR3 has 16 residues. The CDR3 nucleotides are TGCGCCAGCAGCCCCTTAACGGGACTTCACCCTTACGAGCAGTACTTC. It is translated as CASSPLTGLHPYEQYF.

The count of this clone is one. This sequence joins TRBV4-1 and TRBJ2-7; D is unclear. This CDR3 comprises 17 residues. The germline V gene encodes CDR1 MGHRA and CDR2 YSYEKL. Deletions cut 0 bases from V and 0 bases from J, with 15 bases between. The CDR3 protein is CASSQDLSGVFSYEQYF. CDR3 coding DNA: TGCGCCAGCAGCCAAGATCTCTCCGGCGTCTTCTCCTACGAGCAGTACTTC.

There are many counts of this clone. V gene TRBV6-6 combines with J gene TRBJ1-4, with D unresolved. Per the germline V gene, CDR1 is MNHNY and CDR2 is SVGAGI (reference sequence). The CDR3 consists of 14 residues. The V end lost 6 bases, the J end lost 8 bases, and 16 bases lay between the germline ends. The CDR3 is CASSFPGEREKLFF. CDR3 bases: TGTGCCAGCAGCTTCCCCGGGGAGCGAGAAAAACTGTTTTTT.

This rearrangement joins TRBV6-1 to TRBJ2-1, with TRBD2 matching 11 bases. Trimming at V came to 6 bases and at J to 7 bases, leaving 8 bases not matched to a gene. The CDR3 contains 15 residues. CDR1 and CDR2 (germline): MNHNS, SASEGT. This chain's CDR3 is CASSLIAGGPNEQFF. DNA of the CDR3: TGTGCCAGCAGCCTGATAGCGGGAGGGCCTAATGAGCAGTTCTTC.

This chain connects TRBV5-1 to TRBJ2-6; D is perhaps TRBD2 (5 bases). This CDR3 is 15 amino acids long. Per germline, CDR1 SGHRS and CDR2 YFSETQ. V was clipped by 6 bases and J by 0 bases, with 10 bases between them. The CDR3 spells CASKRAASGANVLTF. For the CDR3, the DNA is TGCGCCAGCAAGAGGGCGGCCTCTGGGGCCAACGTCCTGACTTTC.

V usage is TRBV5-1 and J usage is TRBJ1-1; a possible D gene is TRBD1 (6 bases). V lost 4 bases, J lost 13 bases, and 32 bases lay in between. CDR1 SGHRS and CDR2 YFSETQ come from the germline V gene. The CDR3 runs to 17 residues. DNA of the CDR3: TGCGCCAGCAGCCTGGGGGCCGAGACCTTCCGGGCTCGGCAGGGTTTCTTT. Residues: CASSLGAETFRARQGFF. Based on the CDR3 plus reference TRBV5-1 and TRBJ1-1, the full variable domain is KAGVTQTPRYLIKTRGQQVTLSCSPISGHRSVSWYQQTPGQGLQFLFEYFSETQRNKGNFPGRFSGRQFSNSRSEMNVSTLELGDSALYLCASSLGAETFRARQGFFGQGTRLTVV.

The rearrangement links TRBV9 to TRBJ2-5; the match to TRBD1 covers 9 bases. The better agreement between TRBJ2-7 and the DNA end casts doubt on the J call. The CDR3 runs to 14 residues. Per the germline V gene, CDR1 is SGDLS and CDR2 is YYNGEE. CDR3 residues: CASSEGTGTYEQYF. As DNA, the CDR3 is TGTGCCAGCAGCGAGGGGACAGGGACCTACGAGCAGTACTTC.

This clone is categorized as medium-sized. The CDR3, as DNA: TGCGCCAGCAGCCCGACGGTAGCCACTGAAGCTTTCTTT. This gives the protein CASSPTVATEAFF. This sequence joins TRBV5-1 and TRBJ1-1; D is unclear. V lost 4 bases and J lost 4, with 11 bases in between. The CDR3 runs 13 residues. The germline gives CDR1 SGHRS, CDR2 YFSETQ.

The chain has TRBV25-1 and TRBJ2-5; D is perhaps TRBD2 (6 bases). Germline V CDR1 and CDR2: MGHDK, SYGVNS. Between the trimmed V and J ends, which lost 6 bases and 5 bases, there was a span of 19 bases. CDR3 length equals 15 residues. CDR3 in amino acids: CASSPPGIRGETQYF. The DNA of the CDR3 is TGTGCCAGCAGCCCACCCGGGATCCGGGGGGAGACCCAGTACTTC.

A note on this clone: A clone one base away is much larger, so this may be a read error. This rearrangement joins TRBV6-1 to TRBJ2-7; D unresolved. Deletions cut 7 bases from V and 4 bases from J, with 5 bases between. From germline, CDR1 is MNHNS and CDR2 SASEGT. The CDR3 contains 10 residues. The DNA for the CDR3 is TGTGCCAGCAACGGGTACGAGCAGTACTTC. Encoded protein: CASNGYEQYF.

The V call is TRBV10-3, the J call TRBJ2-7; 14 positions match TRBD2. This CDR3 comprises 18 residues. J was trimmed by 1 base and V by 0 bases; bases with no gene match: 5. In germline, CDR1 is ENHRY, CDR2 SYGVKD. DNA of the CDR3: TGTGCCATCAGTGAGTCGGGACTAGCGGGAGTTGGATCCTACGAGCAGTACTTC. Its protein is CAISESGLAGVGSYEQYF.

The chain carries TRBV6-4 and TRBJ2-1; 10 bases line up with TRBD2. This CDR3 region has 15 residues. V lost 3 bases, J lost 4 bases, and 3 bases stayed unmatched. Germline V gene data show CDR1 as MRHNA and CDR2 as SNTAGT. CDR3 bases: TGTGCCAGCAGTGAAAAGCGGGAGGGGTACAATGAGCAGTTCTTC. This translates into CASSEKREGYNEQFF.

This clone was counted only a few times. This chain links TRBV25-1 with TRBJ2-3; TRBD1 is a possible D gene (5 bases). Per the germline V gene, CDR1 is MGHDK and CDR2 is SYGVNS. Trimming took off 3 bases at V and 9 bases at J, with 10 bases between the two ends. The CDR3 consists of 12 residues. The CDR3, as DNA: TGTGCCAGCAGTGACAGGGCGGCGACGCAGTATTTT. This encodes CASSDRAATQYF. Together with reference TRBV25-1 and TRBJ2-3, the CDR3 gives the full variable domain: EADIYQTPRYLVIGTGKKITLECSQTMGHDKMYWYQQDPGMELHLIHYSYGVNSTEKGDLSSESTVSRIRTEHFPLTLESARPSHTSQYLCASSDRAATQYFGPGTRLTVL.